This passage covers 26 T cell receptor beta chains from one sample sequenced in a study of blood T cell repertoires in COVID-19. Clones were read by immunoSEQ multiplex PCR, and TCRdb kept only the in-frame ones, dropping some. The sample records approximately 130,000 clones, approximately 83% being singletons. Source material: peripheral blood. These receptors were taken from a man aged 35-49 years with active or convalescent COVID-19.

This clone has a handful of counts. The gene calls are TRBV3-1 (or the pseudogene TRBV3-2) and TRBJ2-2; a weak D match, TRBD2 (5 bases). The CDR3 is 15 amino acids. V gave up 1 base and J gave up 6 bases, with 12 bases separating them. Germline CDR1 LGHDT, CDR2 YNNKEL (reference sequence). The CDR3 DNA follows: TGTGCCAGCAGCCAAGTCCCGGAGGCCGCCGGGGAGCTGTTTTTT. Translating gives CASSQVPEAAGELFF.

The genes are TRBV5-1 and TRBJ1-1, with D possibly being TRBD1 (5 bases). The V and J ends lost 2 bases and 3 bases respectively, with 8 bases between them. The germline CDR1 and CDR2 sequences are SGHRS and YFSETQ. The CDR3 is 13 residues long. The CDR3 here is CASSFREDTEAFF. The CDR3 coding sequence is TGCGCCAGCAGCTTCAGGGAGGACACTGAAGCTTTCTTT.

J is TRBJ1-1 and V is TRBV11-2; the match to TRBD1 covers 7 bases. Germline CDR1 reads SGHAT; CDR2 reads FQNNGV. The J segment lost 1 base and the V segment lost 0 bases, leaving 5 bases of the junction unmatched. The CDR3 has 16 residues. CDR3 sequence: CASSLEGWTGNTEAFF. DNA for the CDR3: TGTGCCAGCAGCTTAGAGGGGTGGACAGGGAACACTGAAGCTTTCTTT.

DNA of the CDR3: TGTGCCAGCGCCGTAGACAGGGCTACCGGGGAGCTGTTTTTT. Residues: CASAVDRATGELFF. The chain combines TRBV2 with TRBJ2-2, with 7 nucleotides matching TRBD1. Germline-derived CDR1 and CDR2 are SNHLY and FYNNEI. V was clipped by 8 bases and J by 5 bases; unmatched bases: 8. The length of the CDR3 is 14 residues.

The chain is built from TRBV5-1 and TRBJ1-2; TRBD1 aligns across 10 bases. V was clipped by 6 bases and J by 4 bases; unmatched bases: 6. Germline CDR1 and CDR2: SGHRS and YFSETQ. This CDR3 has 14 amino acids. The CDR3 is CASTDRGQSYGYTF. The CDR3 DNA reads as TGCGCCAGCACCGACAGGGGGCAAAGCTATGGCTACACCTTC.

V is TRBV2 and J is TRBJ2-7; 10 nucleotides match TRBD1. V dropped 2 bases and J dropped 0; count of bases not matched to a gene: 4. Germline V gene data show CDR1 as SNHLY and CDR2 as FYNNEI. The CDR3 covers 16 residues. The CDR3 protein is CASSEMGQGFSYEQYF. The DNA of the CDR3 is TGTGCCAGCAGTGAAATGGGACAGGGGTTCTCCTACGAGCAGTACTTC.

The CDR3 nucleotides are TGTGCCAGCAGCCACTGGGGTGGAGGGGACGGGGCCAACGTCCTGACTTTC. Protein product: CASSHWGGGDGANVLTF. The chain is built from TRBV7-2 and TRBJ2-6, with D possibly TRBD2 on 6 matching bases. The V and J ends lost 5 bases and 4 bases respectively, with 18 bases between them. This CDR3 comprises 17 residues. The germline gives CDR1 SGHTA, CDR2 FQGNSA.

The chain is built from TRBV19 and TRBJ2-7; 14 bases line up with TRBD2. The CDR3 runs 16 residues. The V gene end was trimmed by 8 bases and the J gene end by 2 bases; junction bases not matched to a gene: 8. Germline lookup yields CDR1 LNHDA and CDR2 SQIVND (reference sequence). The CDR3 protein is CASSGTSGGTPYEQYF. The CDR3 DNA is TGTGCCAGTTCCGGGACTAGCGGGGGAACACCCTACGAGCAGTACTTC.

This clone has ten or more counts. V usage is TRBV10-3 and J usage is TRBJ2-3; D gene ambiguous. The germline CDR1 and CDR2 sequences are ENHRY and SYGVKD. V was pared by 3 bases and J by 6 bases, with 7 bases between. This CDR3 spans 12 amino acids. The CDR3 here is CAISDLRDTQYF. The CDR3 coding sequence is TGTGCCATCAGTGACCTCCGGGATACGCAGTATTTT.

This chain uses TRBV23-1 with TRBJ1-1; D is uncertain. TRBV23-1 is annotated as an ORF whose role is uncertain. Trimming left V 1 base short and J 1 base short, with 13 bases between. CDR3 size: 16 residues. CDR3 protein: CASSQFARRRNTEAFF. Written as DNA, the CDR3 is TGCGCCAGCAGTCAATTTGCCAGGAGGCGGAACACTGAAGCTTTCTTT.

This clone was observed a few times. The V call is TRBV6-5, the J call TRBJ2-7, with 12 bases identical to TRBD2. In germline, CDR1 is MNHEY, CDR2 SVGAGI. Trimming took 2 bases from V and 6 from J; bases not matched to a gene: 8. There are 16 residues in the CDR3. CDR3 in DNA: TGTGCCAGCAGTTACGGTCTAGCGGGGGGGCTTGCCGAGCAGTACTTC. The encoded protein is CASSYGLAGGLAEQYF.

V gene TRBV6-4 combines with J gene TRBJ2-3; 8 bases agree with TRBD1. The CDR3 runs 17 residues. V shed 2 bases and J 0 bases; nucleotides not matched to a gene: 7. Looked up from germline, CDR1 is MRHNA and CDR2 is SNTAGT. CDR3 sequence: CASSDDRGSSSTDTQYF. For the CDR3, the DNA is TGTGCCAGCAGTGACGACAGGGGCTCCTCTAGCACAGATACGCAGTATTTT.

A single count supports this clone. This chain connects TRBV15 to TRBJ2-3, with TRBD2 as a possible D gene (6 bases). Germline CDR1 LNHNV, CDR2 YYDKDF (reference sequence). The CDR3 is 19 amino acids. The V gene lost 5 bases and the J gene lost 3 bases, with 27 bases spanning the gap. The CDR3 protein is CATSVPSGGRAGRTDTQYF. CDR3 bases: TGTGCCACCAGCGTCCCTTCCGGAGGGCGCGCGGGTCGTACAGATACGCAGTATTTT.

This clone was seen only once. This chain joins TRBV29-1 and TRBJ2-7; 7 nucleotides align to TRBD2. The junction had 20 bases not matched to a gene; V was cut back by 7 bases and J by 5 bases. The CDR3 has 16 amino acids. In germline, CDR1 is SQVTM, CDR2 ANQGSEA. CDR3 coding DNA: TGCAGCGCCCGCCCCGGGGCCGGCGGGGGAGTCGACGAGCAGTACTTC. Its protein product is CSARPGAGGGVDEQYF.

The V call is TRBV5-1, the J call TRBJ2-5, with a possible D match to TRBD2 (5 bases). Trimming took off 0 bases at V and 5 bases at J, with 11 bases between the two ends. Germline CDR1 SGHRS, CDR2 YFSETQ. This CDR3 has 14 residues. The CDR3 here is CASSLGRGPETQYF. In DNA, the CDR3 is TGCGCCAGCAGCTTGGGTCGGGGTCCGGAGACCCAGTACTTC.

The chain joins TRBV5-1 to TRBJ1-2, with a tentative D call TRBD1 (6 bases). The ends were cut back, 5 bases at V and 7 bases at J, with 24 bases in the middle. Per germline, CDR1 SGHRS and CDR2 YFSETQ. The CDR3 is 16 residues long. The chain's CDR3 is CASSTGDNFGSGGYTF. CDR3 coding DNA: TGCGCCAGCAGTACCGGGGACAATTTTGGATCGGGTGGCTACACCTTC.

The J gene is TRBJ2-7, the V gene TRBV7-2, with a possible D match to TRBD2 (6 bases). Per the germline V gene, CDR1 is SGHTA and CDR2 is FQGNSA. This CDR3 has 15 amino acids. V lost 2 bases and J lost 9, with 20 bases in between. The CDR3 DNA sequence: TGTGCCAGCAGCTTATTAGGGACCCTCGCCGGGGGGCAGTACTTC. This translates into CASSLLGTLAGGQYF. Together with reference TRBV7-2 and TRBJ2-7, the CDR3 gives the full variable domain: GAGVSQSPSNKVTEKGKDVELRCDPISGHTALYWYRQSLGQGLEFLIYFQGNSAPDKSGLPSDRFSAERTGGSVSTLTIQRTQQEDSAVYLCASSLLGTLAGGQYFGPGTRLTVT.

This rearrangement joins TRBV3-1 (or the pseudogene TRBV3-2) to TRBJ2-7, with 10 bases that match TRBD1. The length of the CDR3 is 13 residues. The V and J ends lost 4 bases and 6 bases, in that order; junction bases with no gene match: 3. Germline lookup yields CDR1 LGHDT and CDR2 YNNKEL (reference sequence). The CDR3 reads CASSLRTGGEQYF. CDR3 bases: TGTGCCAGCAGCCTAAGGACAGGGGGCGAGCAGTACTTC.

The gene calls are TRBV13 and TRBJ1-3, with 7 bases that match TRBD1. This CDR3 is 17 amino acids long. Unmatched junction bases numbered 7, after V lost 1 base and J lost 1 base. Per the germline V gene, CDR1 is PRHDT and CDR2 is FYEKMQ (reference sequence). The CDR3 region is CASSLVPDRSSGNTIYF. The CDR3 DNA sequence: TGTGCCAGCAGCTTAGTACCGGACAGGTCGTCTGGAAACACCATATATTTT.

The chain links TRBV9 to TRBJ1-1; D gene unclear. This CDR3 spans 15 amino acids. V lost 3 bases and J lost 7, with 19 bases in between. CDR1 and CDR2 from the germline V gene are SGDLS and YYNGEE. CDR3 nucleotides: TGTGCCAGCAGCGCCAGCCTAACAACAGAAATTGAAGCTTTCTTT. It codes for CASSASLTTEIEAFF.

V gene TRBV30 combines with J gene TRBJ1-2; TRBD1 might be the D (5 bases). Trimming removed 5 bases from V and 4 bases from J, with 14 bases in between. CDR1 GTSNPN and CDR2 SVGIG come from the germline V gene (reference sequence). CDR3 length: 13 amino acids. CDR3 nucleotide sequence: TGTGCCTGGGGCAGGGTTCTGGGCTATGGCTACACCTTC. As protein: CAWGRVLGYGYTF.

V gene TRBV12-3 or TRBV12-4 combines with J gene TRBJ2-7; D call uncertain. The CDR3 contains 13 residues. V was trimmed by 1 base and J by 7 bases, leaving 11 bases between them. The CDR3 region is CASSLEQPWEQYF. The CDR3 nucleotides read TGTGCCAGCAGTTTAGAACAGCCCTGGGAGCAGTACTTC.

The V gene is TRBV19, the J gene TRBJ2-4; 7 nucleotides align to TRBD1. The CDR3 sequence is 16 residues long. The V gene end was trimmed by 3 bases and the J gene end by 3 bases; junction bases not matched to a gene: 8. Germline V CDR1 and CDR2: LNHDA, SQIVND (reference sequence). The chain's CDR3 is CASSITGALGKNIQYF. CDR3 DNA sequence: TGTGCCAGTAGTATCACAGGGGCGCTCGGCAAAAACATTCAGTACTTC.

The chain is built from TRBV14 and TRBJ2-5; 10 positions match TRBD2. The V gene's germline CDR1 is SGHDN and CDR2 FVKESK. The J segment lost 3 bases and the V segment lost 2 bases, leaving 9 bases of the junction unmatched. The CDR3 has 17 residues. The CDR3 loop is CASSQFTTSGSEETQYF. In DNA, the CDR3 is TGTGCCAGCAGCCAATTTACGACTAGCGGGTCGGAAGAGACCCAGTACTTC.

The V call is TRBV19, the J call TRBJ1-2; TRBD1 matches at 8 bases. The CDR3 sequence is 16 residues long. Germline assignment: CDR1 LNHDA and CDR2 SQIVND (reference sequence). V lost 3 bases, J lost 0 bases, and 6 bases stayed unmatched. CDR3 sequence: CASSITGTGPNYGYTF. The CDR3 DNA follows: TGTGCCAGTAGTATCACAGGGACAGGACCTAACTATGGCTACACCTTC.

The chain carries TRBV24-1 and TRBJ2-2, with TRBD2 matching 8 bases. Germline values: CDR1 KGHDR, CDR2 SFDVKD. The length of the CDR3 is 15 residues. J lost 4 bases, V lost 9 bases, and 9 bases had no gene match. In DNA, the CDR3 is TGTGCCACCTCTAACGGGGGGGCCGGCACCGGGGAGCTGTTTTTT. This sequence encodes CATSNGGAGTGELFF.